This paragraph covers one TCR beta chain sequence. Its antigen is undetermined. Looked up from germline, CDR1 is SGHNT and CDR2 is YYREEE (reference sequence). Trimming removed 4 bases from V and 5 bases from J, with 18 bases in between. CDR3 length: 15 residues. The data derive from a study of T cells after yellow fever vaccination. Study-level information: Fractions with few cells were prepared using SMART-Seq v4 Ultra Low Input.

Study-level findings and limits: Within FACS-sorted repertoires, abundant clonotypes contaminating from the bulk population could be present. Most primary-vaccination clones recurred post-booster (approximately 96% CD4, over 70% CD8).

TCRdb reanalysed the 5' RACE reads using MiXCR and keeps one entry per CDR3 protein. Among roughly 150,000 distinct CDR3 sequences listed, more than 6% were seen once. Source: CD4+ T cells sorted from PBMCs, taken 5 days after the yellow fever booster vaccination. The rearrangement uses TRBV5-4 and TRBJ2-5; D is possibly TRBD1 (6 bases). The sequence derives from a man aged 30 to 45 who received the YFV17D yellow fever vaccine. The DNA for the CDR3 is TGTGCCAGCAGCGGGCCCTCTGGGACAATGGAGACCCAGTACTTC. It translates to CASSGPSGTMETQYF.